The entry below gives a single TCR beta chain sequence along with its context. The junction had 6 bases not matched to a gene; V was cut back by 6 bases and J by 5 bases. This CDR3 contains 12 residues. Germline V lookup: CDR1 SQVTM, CDR2 ANQGSEA. The data stem from a study of shared clonotypes between healthy human individuals. Assay: immunoSEQ multiplex PCR; the TCRdb copy retains only in-frame clones and omits some. The repertoire holds about 1 million clones, with around 76% as singletons. The rearrangement links TRBV29-1 to TRBJ2-5; TRBD1 aligns across 7 bases. The sequence was obtained from a man between 18 and 35 years old in good health. What was sequenced was memory CD4+ T cells sorted from blood. Subset: CD45RA-negative fraction. For the CDR3, the DNA is TGCAGCGTGAACAGGGGCGGGGAGACCCAGTACTTC. This codes for CSVNRGGETQYF. Using reference TRBV29-1 and TRBJ2-5 for the parts outside the CDR3, the full variable domain is SAVISQKPSRDICQRGTSLTIQCQVDSQVTMMFWYRQQPGQSLTLIATANQGSEATYESGFVIDKFPISRPNLTFSTLTVSNMSPEDSSIYLCSVNRGGETQYFGPGTRLLVL.